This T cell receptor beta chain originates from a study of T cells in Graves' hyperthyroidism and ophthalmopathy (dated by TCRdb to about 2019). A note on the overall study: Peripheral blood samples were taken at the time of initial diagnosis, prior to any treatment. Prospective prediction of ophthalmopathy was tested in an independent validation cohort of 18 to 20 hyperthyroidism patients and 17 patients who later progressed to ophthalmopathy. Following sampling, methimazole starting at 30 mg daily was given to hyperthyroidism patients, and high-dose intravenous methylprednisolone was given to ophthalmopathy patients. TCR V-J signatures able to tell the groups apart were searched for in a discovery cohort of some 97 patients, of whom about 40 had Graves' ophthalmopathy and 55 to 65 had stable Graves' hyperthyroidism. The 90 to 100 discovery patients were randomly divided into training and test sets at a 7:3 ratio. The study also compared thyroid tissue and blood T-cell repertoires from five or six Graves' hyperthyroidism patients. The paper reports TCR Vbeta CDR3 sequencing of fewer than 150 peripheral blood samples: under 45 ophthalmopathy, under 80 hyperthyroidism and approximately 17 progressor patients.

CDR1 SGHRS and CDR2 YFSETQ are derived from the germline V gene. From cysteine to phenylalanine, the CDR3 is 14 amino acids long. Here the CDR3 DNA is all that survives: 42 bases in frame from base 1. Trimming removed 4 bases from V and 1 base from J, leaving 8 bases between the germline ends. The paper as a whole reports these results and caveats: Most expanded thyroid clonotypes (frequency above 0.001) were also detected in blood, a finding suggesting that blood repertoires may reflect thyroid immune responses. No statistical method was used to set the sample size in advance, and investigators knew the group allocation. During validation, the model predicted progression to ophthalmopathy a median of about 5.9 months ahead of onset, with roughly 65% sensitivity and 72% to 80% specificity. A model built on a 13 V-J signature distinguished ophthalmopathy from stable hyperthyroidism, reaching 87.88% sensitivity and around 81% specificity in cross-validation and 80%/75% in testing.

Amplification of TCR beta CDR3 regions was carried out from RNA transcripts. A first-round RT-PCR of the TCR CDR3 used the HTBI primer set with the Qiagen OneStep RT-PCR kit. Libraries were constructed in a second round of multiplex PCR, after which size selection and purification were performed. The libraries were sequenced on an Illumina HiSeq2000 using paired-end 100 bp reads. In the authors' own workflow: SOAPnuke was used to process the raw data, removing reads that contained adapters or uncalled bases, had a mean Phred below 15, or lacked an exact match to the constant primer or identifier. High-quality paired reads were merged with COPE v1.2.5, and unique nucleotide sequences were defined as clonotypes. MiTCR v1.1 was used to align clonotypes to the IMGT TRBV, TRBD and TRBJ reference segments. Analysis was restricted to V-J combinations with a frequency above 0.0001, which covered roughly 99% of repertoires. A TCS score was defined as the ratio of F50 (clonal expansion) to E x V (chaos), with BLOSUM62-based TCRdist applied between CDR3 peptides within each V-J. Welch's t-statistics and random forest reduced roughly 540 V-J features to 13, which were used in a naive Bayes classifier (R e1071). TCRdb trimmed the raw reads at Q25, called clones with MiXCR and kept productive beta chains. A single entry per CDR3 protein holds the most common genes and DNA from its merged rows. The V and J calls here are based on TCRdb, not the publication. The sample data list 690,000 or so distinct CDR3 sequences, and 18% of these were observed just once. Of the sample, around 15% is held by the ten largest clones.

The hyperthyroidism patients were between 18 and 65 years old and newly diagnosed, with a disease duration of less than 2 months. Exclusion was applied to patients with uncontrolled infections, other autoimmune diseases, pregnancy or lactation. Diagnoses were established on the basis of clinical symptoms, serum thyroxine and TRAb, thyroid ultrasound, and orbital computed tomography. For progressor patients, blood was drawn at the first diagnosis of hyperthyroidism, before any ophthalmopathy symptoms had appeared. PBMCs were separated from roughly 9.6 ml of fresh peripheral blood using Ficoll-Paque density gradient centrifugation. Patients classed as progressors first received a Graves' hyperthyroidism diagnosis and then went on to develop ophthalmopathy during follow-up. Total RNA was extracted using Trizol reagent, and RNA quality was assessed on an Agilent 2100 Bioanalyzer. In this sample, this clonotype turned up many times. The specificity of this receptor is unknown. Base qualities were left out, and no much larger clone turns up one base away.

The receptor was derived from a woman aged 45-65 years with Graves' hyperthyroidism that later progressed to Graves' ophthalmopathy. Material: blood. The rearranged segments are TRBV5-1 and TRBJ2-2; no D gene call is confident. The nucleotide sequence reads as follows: TGCGCCAGCAGCACTGGCGGGAACACCGGGGAGCTGTTTTTT. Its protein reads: CASSTGGNTGELFF.